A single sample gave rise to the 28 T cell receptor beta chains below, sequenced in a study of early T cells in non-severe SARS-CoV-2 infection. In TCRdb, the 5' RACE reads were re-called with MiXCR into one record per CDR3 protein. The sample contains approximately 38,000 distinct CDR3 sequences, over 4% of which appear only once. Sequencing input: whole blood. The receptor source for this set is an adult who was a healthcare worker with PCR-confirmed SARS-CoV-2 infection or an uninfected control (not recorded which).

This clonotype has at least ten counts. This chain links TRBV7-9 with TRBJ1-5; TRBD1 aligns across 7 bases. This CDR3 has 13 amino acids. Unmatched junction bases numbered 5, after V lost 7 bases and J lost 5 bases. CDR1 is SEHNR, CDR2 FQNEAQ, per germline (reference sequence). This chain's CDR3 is CASNDREDQPQHF. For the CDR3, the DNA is TGTGCCAGCAACGACAGGGAGGATCAGCCCCAGCATTTT.

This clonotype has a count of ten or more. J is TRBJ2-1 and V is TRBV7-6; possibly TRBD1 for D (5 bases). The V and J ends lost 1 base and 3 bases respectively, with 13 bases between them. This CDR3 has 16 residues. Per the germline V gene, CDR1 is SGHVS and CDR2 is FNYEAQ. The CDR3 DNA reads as TGTGCCAGCAGCTTAGTGATGGGGCAGGGCTACAATGAGCAGTTCTTC. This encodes CASSLVMGQGYNEQFF.

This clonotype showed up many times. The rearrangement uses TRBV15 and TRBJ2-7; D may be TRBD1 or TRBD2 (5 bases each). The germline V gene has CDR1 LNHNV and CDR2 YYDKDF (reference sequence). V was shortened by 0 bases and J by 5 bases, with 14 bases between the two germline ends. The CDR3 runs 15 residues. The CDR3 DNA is TGTGCCACCAGCAGAGATCTAGGGGACGAGGACGAGCAGTACTTC. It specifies CATSRDLGDEDEQYF.

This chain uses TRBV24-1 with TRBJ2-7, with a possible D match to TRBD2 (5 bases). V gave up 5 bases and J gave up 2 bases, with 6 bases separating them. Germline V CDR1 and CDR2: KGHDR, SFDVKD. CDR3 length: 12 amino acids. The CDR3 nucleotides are TGTGCCACCAGTGGAGGGCCCTACGAGCAGTACTTC. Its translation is CATSGGPYEQYF.

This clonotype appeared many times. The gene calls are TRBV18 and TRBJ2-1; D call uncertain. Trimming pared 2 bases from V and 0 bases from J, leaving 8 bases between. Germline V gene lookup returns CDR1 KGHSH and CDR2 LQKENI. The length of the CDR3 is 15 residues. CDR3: CASSPMGFSYNEQFF. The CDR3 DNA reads TGTGCCAGCTCACCAATGGGGTTCTCCTACAATGAGCAGTTCTTC.

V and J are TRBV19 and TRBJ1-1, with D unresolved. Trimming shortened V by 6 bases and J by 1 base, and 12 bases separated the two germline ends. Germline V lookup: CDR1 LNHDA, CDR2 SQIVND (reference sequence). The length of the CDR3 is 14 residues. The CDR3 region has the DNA TGTGCCAGTAGGAAATGGACGGGGAACACTGAAGCTTTCTTT. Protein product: CASRKWTGNTEAFF.

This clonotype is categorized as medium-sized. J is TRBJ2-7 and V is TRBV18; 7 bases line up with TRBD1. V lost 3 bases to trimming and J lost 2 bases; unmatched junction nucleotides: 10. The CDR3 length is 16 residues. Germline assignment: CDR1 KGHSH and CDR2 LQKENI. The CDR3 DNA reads TGTGCCAGCTCACCGGTGTCCGGGACAGTAACCTACGAGCAGTACTTC. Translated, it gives CASSPVSGTVTYEQYF.

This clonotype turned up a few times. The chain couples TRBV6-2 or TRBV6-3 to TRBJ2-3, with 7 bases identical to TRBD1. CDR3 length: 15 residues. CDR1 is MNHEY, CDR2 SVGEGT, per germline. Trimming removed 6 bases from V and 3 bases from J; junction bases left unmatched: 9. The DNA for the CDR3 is TGTGCCAGCAGACGGACAGGCAGCTCAACAGATACGCAGTATTTT. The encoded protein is CASRRTGSSTDTQYF.

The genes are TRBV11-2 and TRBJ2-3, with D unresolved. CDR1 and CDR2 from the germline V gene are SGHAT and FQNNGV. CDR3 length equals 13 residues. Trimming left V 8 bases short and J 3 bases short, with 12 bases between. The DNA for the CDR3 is TGTGCCAGCGGAAACAGCTTGACAGATACGCAGTATTTT. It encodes CASGNSLTDTQYF. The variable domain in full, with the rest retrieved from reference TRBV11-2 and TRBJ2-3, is EAGVAQSPRYKIIEKRQSVAFWCNPISGHATLYWYQQILGQGPKLLIQFQNNGVVDDSQLPKDRFSAERLKGVDSTLKIQPAKLEDSAVYLCASGNSLTDTQYFGPGTRLTVL.

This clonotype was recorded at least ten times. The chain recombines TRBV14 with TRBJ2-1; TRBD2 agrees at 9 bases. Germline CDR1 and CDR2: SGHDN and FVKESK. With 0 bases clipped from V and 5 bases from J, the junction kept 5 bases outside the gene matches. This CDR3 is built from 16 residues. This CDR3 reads CASSQDGGRVNNEQFF. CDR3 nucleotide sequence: TGTGCCAGCAGCCAAGATGGCGGGAGGGTAAACAATGAGCAGTTCTTC.

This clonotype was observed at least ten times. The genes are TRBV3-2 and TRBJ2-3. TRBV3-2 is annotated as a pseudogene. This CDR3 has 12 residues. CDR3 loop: CASSQPTDTQYF. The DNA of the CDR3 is TGTGCCAGCAGCCAGCCCACAGATACGCAGTATTTT.

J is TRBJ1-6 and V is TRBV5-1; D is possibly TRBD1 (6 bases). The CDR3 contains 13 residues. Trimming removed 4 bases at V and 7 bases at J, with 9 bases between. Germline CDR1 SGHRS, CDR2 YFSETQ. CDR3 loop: CASSTQGNSPLHF. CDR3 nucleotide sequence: TGCGCCAGCAGCACTCAGGGGAATTCACCCCTCCACTTT.

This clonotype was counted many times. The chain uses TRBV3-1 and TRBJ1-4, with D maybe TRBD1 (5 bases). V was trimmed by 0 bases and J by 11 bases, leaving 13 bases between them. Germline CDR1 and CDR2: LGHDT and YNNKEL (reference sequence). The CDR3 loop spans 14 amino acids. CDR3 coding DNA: TGTGCCAGCAGCCAAGAAGGTCAGGGAGGGAAACTGTTTTTT. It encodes CASSQEGQGGKLFF.

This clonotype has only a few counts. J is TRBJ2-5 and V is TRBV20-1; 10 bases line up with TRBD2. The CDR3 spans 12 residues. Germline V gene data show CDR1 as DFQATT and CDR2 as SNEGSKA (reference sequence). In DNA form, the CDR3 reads TGCAGGGTTAGCGGGAGGAAAGAGACCCAGTACTTC. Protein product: CRVSGRKETQYF.

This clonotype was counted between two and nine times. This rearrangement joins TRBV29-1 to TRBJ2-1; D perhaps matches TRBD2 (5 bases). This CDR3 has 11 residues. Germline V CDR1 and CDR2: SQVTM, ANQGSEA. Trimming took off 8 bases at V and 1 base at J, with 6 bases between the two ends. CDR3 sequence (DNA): TGCAGCTCGGGGTCCTACAATGAGCAGTTCTTC. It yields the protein CSSGSYNEQFF.

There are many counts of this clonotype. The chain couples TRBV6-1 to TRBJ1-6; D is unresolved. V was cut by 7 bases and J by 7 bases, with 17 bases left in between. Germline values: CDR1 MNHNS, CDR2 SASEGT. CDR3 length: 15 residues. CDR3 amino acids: CASTGPVAANSPLHF. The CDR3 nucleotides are TGTGCCAGCACCGGACCTGTCGCTGCGAATTCACCCCTCCACTTT.

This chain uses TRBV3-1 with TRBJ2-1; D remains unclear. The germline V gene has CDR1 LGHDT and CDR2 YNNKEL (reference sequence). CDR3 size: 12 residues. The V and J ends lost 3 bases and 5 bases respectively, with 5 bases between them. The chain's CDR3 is CASSQYNNEQFF. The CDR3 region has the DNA TGTGCCAGCAGCCAGTACAACAATGAGCAGTTCTTC.

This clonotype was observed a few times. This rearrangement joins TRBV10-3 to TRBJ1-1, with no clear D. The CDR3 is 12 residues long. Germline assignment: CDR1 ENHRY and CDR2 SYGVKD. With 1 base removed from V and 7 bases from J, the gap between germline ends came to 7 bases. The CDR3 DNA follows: TGTGCCATCAGTGAGTTGGGTAATGAAGCTTTCTTT. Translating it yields CAISELGNEAFF.

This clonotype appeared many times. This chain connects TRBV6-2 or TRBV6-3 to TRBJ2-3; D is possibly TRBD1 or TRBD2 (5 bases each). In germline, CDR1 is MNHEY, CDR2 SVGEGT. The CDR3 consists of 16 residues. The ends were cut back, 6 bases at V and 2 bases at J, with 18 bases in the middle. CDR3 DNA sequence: TGTGCCAGCAGCCCCGTACTAGACAGCGACACAGATACGCAGTATTTT. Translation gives CASSPVLDSDTDTQYF.

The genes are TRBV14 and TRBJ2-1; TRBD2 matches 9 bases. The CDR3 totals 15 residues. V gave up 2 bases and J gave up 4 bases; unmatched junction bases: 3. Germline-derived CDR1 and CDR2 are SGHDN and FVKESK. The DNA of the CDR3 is TGTGCCAGCAGCCAATCAGCGGGGGGTTACAATGAGCAGTTCTTC. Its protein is CASSQSAGGYNEQFF.

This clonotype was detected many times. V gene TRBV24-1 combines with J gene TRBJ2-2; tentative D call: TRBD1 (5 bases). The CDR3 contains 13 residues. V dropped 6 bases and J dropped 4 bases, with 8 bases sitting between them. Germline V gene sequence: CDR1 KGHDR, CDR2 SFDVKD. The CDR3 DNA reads TGTGCCACCAGTCCCAGGGTCACCGGGGAGCTGTTTTTT. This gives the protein CATSPRVTGELFF.

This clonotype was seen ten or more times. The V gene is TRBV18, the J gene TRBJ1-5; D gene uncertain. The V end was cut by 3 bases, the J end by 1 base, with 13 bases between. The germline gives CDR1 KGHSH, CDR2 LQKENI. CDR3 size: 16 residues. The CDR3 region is CASSPYYEWSNQPQHF. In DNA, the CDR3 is TGTGCCAGCTCACCGTACTACGAGTGGAGCAATCAGCCCCAGCATTTT.

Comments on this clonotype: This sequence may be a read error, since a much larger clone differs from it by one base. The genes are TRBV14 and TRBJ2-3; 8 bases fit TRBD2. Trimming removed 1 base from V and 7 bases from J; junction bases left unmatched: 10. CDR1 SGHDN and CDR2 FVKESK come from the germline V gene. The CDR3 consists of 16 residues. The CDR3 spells CASSQGTGLVTNTQYF. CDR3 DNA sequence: TGTGCCAGCAGCCAAGGAACGGGACTAGTTACAAATACGCAGTATTTT.

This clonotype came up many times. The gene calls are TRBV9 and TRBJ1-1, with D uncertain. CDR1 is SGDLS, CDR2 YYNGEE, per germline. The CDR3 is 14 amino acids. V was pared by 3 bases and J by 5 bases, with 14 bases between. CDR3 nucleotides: TGTGCCAGCAGCGGAGCCGTAAGAGGGACTGAAGCTTTCTTT. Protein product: CASSGAVRGTEAFF.

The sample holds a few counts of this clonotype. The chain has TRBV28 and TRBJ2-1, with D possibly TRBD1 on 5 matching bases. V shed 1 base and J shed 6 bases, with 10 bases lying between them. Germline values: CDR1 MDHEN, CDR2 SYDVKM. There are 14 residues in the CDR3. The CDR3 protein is CASSLYQGSNEQFF. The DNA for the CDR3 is TGTGCCAGCAGTTTATACCAGGGTTCCAATGAGCAGTTCTTC.

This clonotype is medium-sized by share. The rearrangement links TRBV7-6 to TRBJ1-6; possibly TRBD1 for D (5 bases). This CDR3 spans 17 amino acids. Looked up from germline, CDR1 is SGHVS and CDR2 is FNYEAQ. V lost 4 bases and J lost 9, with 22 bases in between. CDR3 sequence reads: CASSSGPTEGFGSPLHF. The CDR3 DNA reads TGTGCCAGCAGCTCAGGCCCGACAGAGGGGTTTGGTTCACCCCTCCACTTT. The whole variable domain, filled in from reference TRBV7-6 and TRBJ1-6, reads GAGVSQSPRYKVTKRGQDVALRCDPISGHVSLYWYRQALGQGPEFLTYFNYEAQQDKSGLPNDRFSAERPEGSISTLTIQRTEQRDSAMYRCASSSGPTEGFGSPLHFGNGTRLTVT.

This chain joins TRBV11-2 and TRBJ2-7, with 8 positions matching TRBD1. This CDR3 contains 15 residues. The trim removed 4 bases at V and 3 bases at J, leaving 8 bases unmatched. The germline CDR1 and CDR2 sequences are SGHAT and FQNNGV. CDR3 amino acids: CASSSQPGQVYEQYF. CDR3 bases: TGTGCCAGCAGCTCGCAGCCGGGACAGGTCTACGAGCAGTACTTC.

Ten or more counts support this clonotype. The CDR3 nucleotides are TGTGCCAGCAGACCGGGGCCGAACACTGAAGCTTTCTTT. Translation: CASRPGPNTEAFF. The genes are TRBV6-1 and TRBJ1-1; a possible D gene is TRBD1 (5 bases). This CDR3 has 13 amino acids. Germline CDR1 MNHNS, CDR2 SASEGT. Trimming stripped 6 bases from V and 1 base from J, with 9 bases between.